The entry below describes one T cell receptor (beta chain). Its specificity is unknown. Compared with germline, one end of the junction differs, possibly owing to a read error. CDR3 length equals 15 residues. Germline CDR1 reads SSHAT; CDR2 reads FNYEAQ (reference sequence). The assay was immunoSEQ multiplex PCR, and TCRdb's table has in-frame clones only and misses some. Among 15,000 to 20,000 clones, about 94% were seen once, and the ten largest hold roughly 0.22%. The source of the sample is a study of blood T cell dynamics during melanoma immunotherapy. Sample time point: week 3, after first cycle of checkpoint inhibitor. One draw preceded checkpoint blockade; another followed its first cycle at week 3. Disease control meant complete response, partial response or stable disease at 12 weeks. Whole-study results and caveats: Among sorted CD8+ subsets, immune-effector cells had the highest clonality and cell-free DNA similarity. It remained unknown if the driving T cell clones were melanoma-specific.

The chain has TRBV7-7 and TRBJ2-1, with D unresolved. The material was effector memory CD8+ T cells from blood, obtained from a patient treated with checkpoint blockade. The TCR originated in a human donor with melanoma. In DNA form, the CDR3 reads TGTGCTAGCAGCCTCCGACCCACTACATACAATGAGCAGTTCTTC. Amino acids: CASSLRPTTYNEQFF.